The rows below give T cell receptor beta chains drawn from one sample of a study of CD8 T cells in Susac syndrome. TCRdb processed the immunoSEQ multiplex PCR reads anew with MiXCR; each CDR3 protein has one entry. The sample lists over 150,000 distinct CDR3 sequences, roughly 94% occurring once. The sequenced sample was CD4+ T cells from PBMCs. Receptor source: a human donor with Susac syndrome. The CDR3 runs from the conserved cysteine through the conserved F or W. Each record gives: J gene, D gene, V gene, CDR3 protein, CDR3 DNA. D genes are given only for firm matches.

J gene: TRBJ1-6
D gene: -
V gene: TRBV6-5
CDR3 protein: CASSSRQINSPLHF
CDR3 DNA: TGTGCCAGCAGTTCAAGACAGATTAATTCACCCCTCCACTTT

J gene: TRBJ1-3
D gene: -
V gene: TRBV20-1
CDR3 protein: CSARGGAASGNTIYF
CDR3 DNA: TGCAGTGCTAGAGGAGGGGCAGCCTCTGGAAACACCATATATTTT

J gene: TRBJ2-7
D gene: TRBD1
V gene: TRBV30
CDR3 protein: CAWSKRQGGEQYF
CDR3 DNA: TGTGCCTGGAGTAAACGACAGGGCGGCGAGCAGTACTTC

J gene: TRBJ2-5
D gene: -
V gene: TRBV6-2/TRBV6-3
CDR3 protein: CASSYPVAQETQYF
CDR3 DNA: TGTGCCAGCAGTTACCCGGTGGCACAAGAGACCCAGTACTTC

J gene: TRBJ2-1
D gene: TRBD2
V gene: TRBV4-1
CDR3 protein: CASSPGLRQREVNEQFF
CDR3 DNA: TGCGCCAGCAGCCCTGGCTTGAGACAGCGGGAGGTAAATGAGCAGTTCTTC

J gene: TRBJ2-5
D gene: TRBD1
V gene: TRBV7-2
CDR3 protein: CASSLGTGGGQETQYF
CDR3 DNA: TGTGCCAGCAGCTTGGGGACAGGGGGGGGCCAAGAGACCCAGTACTTC

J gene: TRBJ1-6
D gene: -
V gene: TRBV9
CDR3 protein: CASSVARGGGSPLHF
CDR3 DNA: TGTGCCAGCAGCGTAGCCAGGGGAGGGGGTTCACCCCTCCACTTT

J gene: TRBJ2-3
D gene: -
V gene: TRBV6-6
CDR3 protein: CASRKTGEDTQYF
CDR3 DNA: TGTGCCAGCAGGAAGACTGGTGAAGATACGCAGTATTTT

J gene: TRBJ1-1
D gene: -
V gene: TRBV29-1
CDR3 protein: CSVGRTDEAFF
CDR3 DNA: TGCAGCGTGGGGCGGACAGACGAAGCTTTCTTT

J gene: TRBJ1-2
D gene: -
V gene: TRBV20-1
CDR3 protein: CSATLLGGNYGYTF
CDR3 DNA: TGCAGTGCTACTCTCCTGGGGGGGAACTATGGCTACACCTTC